This note documents a single T cell receptor (beta chain) sequence. Its specificity is not known. After removal of 3 bases from V and 6 bases from J, the junction contained 10 bases not matched to a gene. In germline, CDR1 is DFQATT, CDR2 SNEGSKA (reference sequence). This CDR3 spans 15 amino acids. The entry originates in a study of response to subunit inactivated influenza vaccine. Whole-study results and caveats: Authors suggested few new T cells are recruited by each seasonal influenza vaccination.

TCRdb re-called the RT-PCR reads with MiXCR, one entry per CDR3 protein. The sample includes about 780,000 distinct CDR3 sequences, less than 20% of them seen just once. The sequencing used PBMCs from blood, collected around 5 days after vaccination. This sequence was found in a man aged 50 to 59 who received an inactivated influenza vaccine. The V gene is TRBV20-1, the J gene TRBJ2-4; 8 bases map to TRBD1. The CDR3 DNA is TGCAGTGCTAGTGACCAGGGGGCCTACTTAAACATTCAGTACTTC. Translation: CSASDQGAYLNIQYF.